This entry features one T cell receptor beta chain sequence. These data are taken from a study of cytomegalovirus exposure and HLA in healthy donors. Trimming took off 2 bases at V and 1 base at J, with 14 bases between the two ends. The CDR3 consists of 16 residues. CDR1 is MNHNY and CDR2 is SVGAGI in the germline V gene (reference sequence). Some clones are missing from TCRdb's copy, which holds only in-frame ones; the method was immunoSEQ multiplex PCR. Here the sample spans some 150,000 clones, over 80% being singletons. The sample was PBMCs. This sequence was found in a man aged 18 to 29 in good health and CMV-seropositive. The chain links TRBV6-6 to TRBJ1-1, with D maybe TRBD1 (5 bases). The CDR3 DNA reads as TGTGCCAGCAGTTACCCAAATGACAGACCGAACACTGAAGCTTTCTTT. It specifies CASSYPNDRPNTEAFF.